This passage covers 24 T cell receptor beta chains from one sample sequenced in a study of T cell responses to AZD1222 COVID-19 vaccine. TCRdb keeps only in-frame clones here, not all; method: immunoSEQ multiplex PCR. Found here are 100,000 to 120,000 clones, around nine tenths of them singletons; the top ten hold about 2.5%. The sample was peripheral blood, taken on day 0 of AZD1222 vaccination. The receptors were sampled from an adult in good health.

This clone occurred once. The J gene is TRBJ2-7, the V gene TRBV4-3; 10 nucleotides align to TRBD1. Looked up from germline, CDR1 is LGHNA and CDR2 is YSLEER. V lost 3 bases and J lost 5; bases outside the gene matches: 7. The CDR3 runs to 15 residues. CDR3 amino acids: CASSHVTGGINEQYF. CDR3 coding DNA: TGCGCCAGCAGCCACGTGACAGGGGGCATTAACGAGCAGTACTTC.

V is TRBV15 and J is TRBJ2-2; 9 bases match TRBD2. Germline CDR1 and CDR2: LNHNV and YYDKDF (reference sequence). The CDR3 has 14 residues. The J segment lost 6 bases and the V segment lost 5 bases, leaving 4 bases of the junction unmatched. CDR3 residues: CATSVKREAGELFF. CDR3 sequence (DNA): TGTGCCACCAGCGTCAAGCGGGAGGCCGGGGAGCTGTTTTTT.

The J gene is TRBJ1-1, the V gene TRBV2, with TRBD1 matching 11 bases. The length of the CDR3 is 16 residues. Germline V gene sequence: CDR1 SNHLY, CDR2 FYNNEI. V lost 6 bases, J lost 3 bases, and 9 bases stayed unmatched. The CDR3 coding sequence is TGTGCCAGCAGGGGACAGGGGGGCTTCATACACACTGAAGCTTTCTTT. Translated: CASRGQGGFIHTEAFF.

The chain combines TRBV4-2 with TRBJ1-1, with D uncertain. Trimming took 1 base from V and 7 from J, leaving 10 bases between them. CDR3 length: 13 amino acids. Germline CDR1 and CDR2: LGHNA and YNFKEQ. The CDR3 region is CASSQAGEVEAFF. CDR3 nucleotide sequence: TGTGCCAGCAGCCAAGCAGGTGAGGTTGAAGCTTTCTTT.

The chain is built from TRBV3-1 (or the pseudogene TRBV3-2) and TRBJ1-6; 7 bases are shared with TRBD1. The CDR3 runs to 14 residues. Germline-derived CDR1 and CDR2 are LGHDT and YNNKEL (reference sequence). The V segment lost 5 bases and the J segment 7 bases; nucleotides outside the gene matches: 5. The CDR3 spells CASSFRQGNSPLHF. The CDR3 region has the DNA TGTGCCAGCAGCTTCCGACAGGGCAATTCACCCCTCCACTTT.

The rearrangement joins TRBV19 to TRBJ1-5, with 7 bases fitting TRBD1. V trimming: 5 bases; J trimming: 9 bases; junction bases outside the gene matches: 13. The CDR3 runs to 15 residues. The V gene's germline CDR1 is LNHDA and CDR2 SQIVND (reference sequence). CDR3 nucleotides: TGTGCCAGTAGTTCCACGGGACAGCCCACATGGCCCCAGCATTTT. Translation: CASSSTGQPTWPQHF.

This clone was seen a few times. The V call is TRBV2, the J call TRBJ1-6; D ambiguous. Trimming left V 4 bases short and J 3 bases short, with 10 bases between. This CDR3 is built from 15 residues. The germline CDR1 and CDR2 sequences are SNHLY and FYNNEI. The CDR3 reads CASSAGRFYNSPLHF. CDR3 in DNA: TGTGCCAGCAGTGCCGGACGGTTCTATAATTCACCCCTCCACTTT.

V and J are TRBV29-1 and TRBJ2-1; TRBD2 matches at 10 bases. Unmatched junction bases numbered 2, after V lost 7 bases and J lost 5 bases. The CDR3 totals 12 residues. Germline lookup yields CDR1 SQVTM and CDR2 ANQGSEA. The CDR3 here is CSGTSGDNEQFF. Here the CDR3 DNA reads TGCAGCGGGACTAGCGGAGACAATGAGCAGTTCTTC.

The chain combines TRBV13 with TRBJ2-5, with a weak D call TRBD2 (5 bases). The germline CDR1 and CDR2 sequences are PRHDT and FYEKMQ (reference sequence). The CDR3 covers 15 residues. The V end was cut by 8 bases, the J end by 5 bases, with 21 bases between. CDR3 bases: TGTGCCAGCTCCATAGCGTTTGGGCCGAAGGAGACCCAGTACTTC. It specifies CASSIAFGPKETQYF.

This sequence joins TRBV7-2 and TRBJ2-1; 9 nucleotides line up with TRBD2. This CDR3 comprises 15 residues. The germline gives CDR1 SGHTA, CDR2 FQGNSA. V shed 1 base and J 8 bases; nucleotides not matched to a gene: 6. This CDR3 is CASSLVAGGAHEQFF. CDR3 DNA sequence: TGTGCCAGCAGCTTAGTGGCGGGAGGGGCGCATGAGCAGTTCTTC. The whole variable domain, filled in from reference TRBV7-2 and TRBJ2-1, reads GAGVSQSPSNKVTEKGKDVELRCDPISGHTALYWYRQSLGQGLEFLIYFQGNSAPDKSGLPSDRFSAERTGGSVSTLTIQRTQQEDSAVYLCASSLVAGGAHEQFFGPGTRLTVL.

The rearrangement uses TRBV14 and TRBJ1-1, with a tentative D call TRBD1 (5 bases). The CDR3 has 13 residues. Deletions cut 1 base from V and 3 bases from J, with 6 bases between. Germline CDR1 reads SGHDN; CDR2 reads FVKESK. For the CDR3, the DNA is TGTGCCAGCAGCCAAGCCAGGGACACTGAAGCTTTCTTT. Protein sequence: CASSQARDTEAFF.

V is TRBV28 and J is TRBJ2-7, with 8 positions matching TRBD2. V lost 7 bases to trimming and J lost 4 bases; unmatched junction nucleotides: 6. The CDR3 runs to 13 residues. Germline V gene lookup returns CDR1 MDHEN and CDR2 SYDVKM. This CDR3 reads CASTPGRGYEQYF. The DNA of the CDR3 is TGTGCCAGCACCCCCGGGAGGGGATACGAGCAGTACTTC. Based on the CDR3 plus reference TRBV28 and TRBJ2-7, the full variable domain is DVKVTQSSRYLVKRTGEKVFLECVQDMDHENMFWYRQDPGLGLRLIYFSYDVKMKEKGDIPEGYSVSREKKERFSLILESASTNQTSMYLCASTPGRGYEQYFGPGTRLTVT.

The J gene is TRBJ2-1, the V gene TRBV19, with D unclear. CDR3 length equals 12 residues. The V and J ends lost 3 bases and 8 bases respectively, with 8 bases between them. Germline loops: CDR1 LNHDA, CDR2 SQIVND (reference sequence). The CDR3 sequence is CASSISSYEQFF. CDR3 bases: TGTGCCAGTAGTATTTCTAGTTATGAGCAGTTCTTC.

This chain uses TRBV18 with TRBJ1-4, with D possibly being TRBD1 (5 bases). The germline V gene encodes CDR1 KGHSH and CDR2 LQKENI. Trimming cost V 3 bases and J 0 bases, with 14 bases left between them. The CDR3 sequence is 17 residues long. CDR3 in DNA: TGTGCCAGCTCACCGGCTGGGGCTATTTCAACTAATGAAAAACTGTTTTTT. It specifies CASSPAGAISTNEKLFF.

The table lists this clone with a count of one. The gene calls are TRBV19 and TRBJ2-1; D not certain. CDR1 and CDR2 (germline): LNHDA, SQIVND (reference sequence). The CDR3 loop spans 13 amino acids. V shed 5 bases and J shed 4 bases, with 9 bases lying between them. The CDR3 nucleotides are TGTGCCAGTAGTCCCTCGAGATACAATGAGCAGTTCTTC. The encoded protein is CASSPSRYNEQFF.

Here the CDR3 DNA reads TGTGCCAGCAGCGTAGACCCAGGGTCAGATATGGTCTATTGGAACACTGAAGCTTTCTTT. This translates into CASSVDPGSDMVYWNTEAFF. This chain links TRBV9 with TRBJ1-1; D may be TRBD1 (5 bases). Germline CDR1 is SGDLS and CDR2 is YYNGEE. This CDR3 has 20 amino acids. Trimming cost V 0 bases and J 1 base, with 25 bases left between them.

This chain links TRBV7-8 with TRBJ1-1, with D tentatively TRBD1 (6 bases). V lost 5 bases, J lost 1 base, and 11 bases lay in between. The CDR3 totals 14 residues. From germline, CDR1 is SGHVS and CDR2 FQNEAQ. The CDR3 coding sequence is TGTGCCAGCAGCATCCAGACAGGGAACACTGAAGCTTTCTTT. Translation gives CASSIQTGNTEAFF.

The chain recombines TRBV7-8 with TRBJ2-7; 7 bases match TRBD1. V lost 4 bases to trimming and J lost 3 bases; unmatched junction nucleotides: 9. This CDR3 is 15 amino acids long. Germline CDR1 is SGHVS and CDR2 is FQNEAQ. In DNA form, the CDR3 reads TGTGCCAGCAGCTATCGCAGAGACAGGGTCTACGAGCAGTACTTC. This encodes CASSYRRDRVYEQYF.

V usage is TRBV24-1 and J usage is TRBJ1-2; the D gene is possibly TRBD1 (5 bases). The germline V gene encodes CDR1 KGHDR and CDR2 SFDVKD. Between the trimmed V and J ends, which lost 5 bases and 3 bases, there was a span of 9 bases. This CDR3 has 13 amino acids. The CDR3 coding sequence is TGTGCCACCAGTGTCAGGGCCGACTATGGCTACACCTTC. It codes for CATSVRADYGYTF.

In this sample, this clone turned up a few times. The chain carries TRBV12-5 and TRBJ1-1; TRBD1 is a possible D gene (6 bases). Germline CDR1 and CDR2: LGHNT and FRNRAP. The germline V and J ends were trimmed by 1 base and 7 bases, with 16 bases remaining between them. The CDR3 loop spans 15 amino acids. CDR3 sequence reads: CASGLASGTLIEAFF. DNA of the CDR3: TGTGCTAGTGGTTTGGCCTCCGGGACACTAATTGAAGCTTTCTTT.

This chain connects TRBV27 to TRBJ1-5; 10 bases line up with TRBD1. V shed 6 bases and J 2 bases; nucleotides not matched to a gene: 4. Per the germline V gene, CDR1 is MNHEY and CDR2 is SMNVEV (reference sequence). The length of the CDR3 is 15 residues. As DNA, the CDR3 is TGTGCCAGCAGCCCCGGGACAGGGGGCAATCAGCCCCAGCATTTT. Its protein is CASSPGTGGNQPQHF.

This sequence joins TRBV4-2 and TRBJ2-7, with 9 bases lining up with TRBD1. Germline trimming cut 0 bases from V and 3 bases from J; bases unmatched to any gene: 3. CDR3 length: 15 amino acids. Looked up from germline, CDR1 is LGHNA and CDR2 is YNFKEQ. In nucleotides, the CDR3 is TGTGCCAGCAGCCAAGAAGGGACAGGGAACTACGAGCAGTACTTC. Translated: CASSQEGTGNYEQYF.

V gene TRBV5-1 combines with J gene TRBJ2-2, with no clear D. CDR1 is SGHRS, CDR2 YFSETQ, per germline. Trimming removed 4 bases at V and 0 bases at J, with 10 bases between. This CDR3 has 15 residues. The CDR3 loop reads CASSDPAANTGELFF. As DNA, the CDR3 is TGCGCCAGCAGCGACCCCGCGGCGAACACCGGGGAGCTGTTTTTT.

The chain has TRBV11-2 and TRBJ2-5, with 7 bases matching TRBD1. This CDR3 is 14 amino acids long. The V and J ends lost 5 bases and 6 bases, in that order; junction bases with no gene match: 9. Germline V gene data show CDR1 as SGHAT and CDR2 as FQNNGV. CDR3 bases: TGTGCCAGCAGCGACAACAGGGGTTGGAAGACCCAGTACTTC. As protein: CASSDNRGWKTQYF.